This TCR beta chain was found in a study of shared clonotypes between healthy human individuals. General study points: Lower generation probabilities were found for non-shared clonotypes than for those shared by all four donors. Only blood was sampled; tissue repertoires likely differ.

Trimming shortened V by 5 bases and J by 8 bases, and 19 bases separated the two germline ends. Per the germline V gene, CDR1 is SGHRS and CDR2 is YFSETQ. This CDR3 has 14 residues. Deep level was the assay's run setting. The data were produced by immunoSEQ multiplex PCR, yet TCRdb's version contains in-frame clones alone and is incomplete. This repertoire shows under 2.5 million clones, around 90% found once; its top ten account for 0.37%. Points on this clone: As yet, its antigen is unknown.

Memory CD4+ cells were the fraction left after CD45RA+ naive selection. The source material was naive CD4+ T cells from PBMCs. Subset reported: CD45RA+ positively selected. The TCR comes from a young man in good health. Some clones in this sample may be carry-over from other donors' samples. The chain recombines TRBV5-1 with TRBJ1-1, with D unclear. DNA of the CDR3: TGCGCCAGCAGTCCGGACGGTGGGAGGCCCGAAGCTTTCTTT. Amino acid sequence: CASSPDGGRPEAFF.